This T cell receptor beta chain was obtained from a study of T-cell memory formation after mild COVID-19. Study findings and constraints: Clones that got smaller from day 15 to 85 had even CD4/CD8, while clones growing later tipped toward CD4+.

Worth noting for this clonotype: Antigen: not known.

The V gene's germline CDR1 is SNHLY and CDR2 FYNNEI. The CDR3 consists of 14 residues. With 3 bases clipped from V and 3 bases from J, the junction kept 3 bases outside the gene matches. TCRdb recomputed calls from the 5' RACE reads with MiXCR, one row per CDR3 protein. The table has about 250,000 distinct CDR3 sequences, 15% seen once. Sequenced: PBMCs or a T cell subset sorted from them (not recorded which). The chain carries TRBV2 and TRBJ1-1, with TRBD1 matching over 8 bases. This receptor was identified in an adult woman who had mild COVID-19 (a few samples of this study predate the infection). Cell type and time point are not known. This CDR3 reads CASSDRGQDTEAFF. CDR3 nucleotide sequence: TGTGCCAGCAGTGACAGGGGGCAGGACACTGAAGCTTTCTTT. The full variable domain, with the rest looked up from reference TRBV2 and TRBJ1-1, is EPEVTQTPSHQVTQMGQEVILRCVPISNHLYFYWYRQILGQKVEFLVSFYNNEISEKSEIFDDQFSVERPDGSNFTLKIRSTKLEDSAMYFCASSDRGQDTEAFFGQGTRLTVV.